What follows describes a single T cell receptor (beta chain). Its specificity is unknown. This entry is derived from a study of Ad26.COV2.S vaccination and SARS-CoV-2 variants. Study details: Ad26.COV2.S, an intramuscular injection, was given once or twice 56 days apart. Findings and caveats of the study: Ad26.COV2.S recipients had broader spike-specific TCRs (P = 0.0014).

Treatment: some 19 received Ad26.COV2.S at low or high dose, single or two shots; roughly 5 received placebo; per-sample allocation not given. Samples were taken on day 63 after the first vaccine or placebo injection. The donor was a Boston adult aged 18-55 years. Vaccine was an Ad26 vector expressing Wuhan-strain SARS-CoV-2 spike. Assay: immunoSEQ multiplex PCR; the TCRdb copy retains only in-frame clones and omits some. Among around 380,000 clones, around nine tenths were seen once, and the ten largest hold about 3.6%. The CDR3 has 13 residues. CDR1 is SQVTM and CDR2 is ANQGSEA in the germline V gene. Trimming took 0 bases from V and 8 from J, leaving 11 bases between them.

This TCR was recovered from a person aged 18 to 65 who received the Ad26.COV2.S COVID-19 vaccine or a placebo. The sequencing used peripheral blood, collected in a trial of Ad26.COV2.S vaccine versus placebo. The chain recombines TRBV29-1 with TRBJ2-1; no definite D call. CDR3 sequence reads: CSVEDPRTHEQFF. The CDR3 DNA is TGCAGCGTTGAAGATCCCAGGACCCATGAGCAGTTCTTC.